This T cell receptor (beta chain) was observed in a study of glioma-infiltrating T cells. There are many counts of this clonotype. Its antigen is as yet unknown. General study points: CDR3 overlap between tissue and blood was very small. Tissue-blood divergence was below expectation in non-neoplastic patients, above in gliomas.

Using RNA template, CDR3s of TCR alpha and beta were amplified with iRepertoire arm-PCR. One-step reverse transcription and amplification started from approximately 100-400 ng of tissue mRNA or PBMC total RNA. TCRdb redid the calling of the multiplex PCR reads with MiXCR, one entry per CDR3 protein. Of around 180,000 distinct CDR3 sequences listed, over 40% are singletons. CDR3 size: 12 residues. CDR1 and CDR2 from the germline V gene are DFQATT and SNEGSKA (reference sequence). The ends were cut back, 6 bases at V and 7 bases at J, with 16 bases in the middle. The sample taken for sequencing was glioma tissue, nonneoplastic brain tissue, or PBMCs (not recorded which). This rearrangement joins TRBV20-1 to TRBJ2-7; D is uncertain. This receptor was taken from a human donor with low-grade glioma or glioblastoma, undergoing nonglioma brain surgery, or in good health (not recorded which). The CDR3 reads CSARSYSEEQYF. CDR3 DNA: TGCAGTGCGCGGAGCTACTCGGAGGAGCAGTACTTC.